This T cell receptor (beta chain) was found in a study of siplizumab effects on memory and regulatory T cells. The germline gives CDR1 SGHTA, CDR2 FQGTGA. This CDR3 has 12 residues. V was cut by 4 bases and J by 6 bases, with 8 bases left in between. TCRdb keeps only in-frame clones here, not all; method: immunoSEQ multiplex PCR. The sample yields more than 75,000 clones, roughly 97% seen once. Sequenced input: naive CD4+ T cells sorted from blood. This chain uses TRBV7-3 with TRBJ2-3; D unresolved. This TCR was sampled from a human donor in good health. The CDR3 DNA reads as TGTGCCAGCAGCTCCCCCGGGGATACGCAGTATTTT. Translating it yields CASSSPGDTQYF.